This T cell receptor (beta chain) is from a study of blood T cell repertoires in COVID-19 (dated by TCRdb to about 2020). In terms of the full investigation: The collaborator samples originated in the United States, Italy and Spain and spanned the acute and convalescent phases of COVID-19. The repertoires were made available in a free public database intended to serve as a resource for research on the immune response to SARS-CoV-2. The dataset comprised deeply sampled blood TCRbeta repertoires from subjects exposed to, actively infected with, or recovered from COVID-19. Nearly every sample came with metadata listing a de-identified subject ID, COVID-19 status, age in years and sex. Samples were obtained from the ongoing ImmuneRACE study (first 160 participants) and from over a thousand subjects provided by 6 global collaborators. HLA class I and class II types, where available, came from metadata supplied by the sample provider rather than from assay-based typing. The material from the prospective study consisted of cDNA or gDNA derived from T cells, B-cell-depleted T cells, or PBMCs.

In the prospective study, participants were roughly 18 to 100 years old, resided in approximately 25 geographic areas of the United States, and were enrolled through a virtual design. In the prospective study, cohorts were assigned on the basis of participant-reported clinical history obtained from a screening survey and a study questionnaire. In the prospective study, mobile phlebotomists collected whole blood, serum and a nasopharyngeal or oropharyngeal swab from each participant. Prospective study participants could optionally give additional blood draws and questionnaires over a roughly 2-month period. Prospective study blood samples were shipped either frozen or at room temperature before DNA extraction. TCRbeta CDR3 regions were amplified from genomic DNA by means of the immunoSEQ Assay, a bias-controlled multiplex PCR. Per the authors' processing: The number of nucleated cells in each sample was estimated by amplification of reference gene primers within the assay. To quantify the absolute abundance of each unique TCRbeta CDR3 rearrangement, sequence reads were collapsed and filtered. Productive Simpson clonality was computed per sample as the square root of Simpson's diversity index over productive rearrangements. TCRdb provides this immuneACCESS table in a form limited to in-frame rearrangements. Some clones are lacking; in checked studies, under half of them reflect an unresolved V gene, and why the rest are absent is not known. V and J calls and clone size come straight from that table; D and trimming were deduced from the DNA. In this sample the table shows more than 250,000 clones, around 90% of which occur a single time. The ten top clones hold roughly 1.6% of the sample.

Comments on this clone: There is no known antigen for this receptor. No base quality values were provided; no much bigger clone lies one nucleotide off.

Points the paper makes about the study in general: The amount of clinical and demographic metadata varied by source and participant and was provided uncurated.

The junction shows trimming of 0 bases on V and 6 bases on J, plus 15 bases between the germline ends. The germline V gene supplies CDR1 SGHRS and CDR2 YFSETQ. The CDR3 covers 15 residues, taking in both the cysteine and the phenylalanine. The kept DNA is CDR3 alone, 45 bases in frame from the first base. Source material: PBMCs or T cells enriched from blood (not recorded which). The TCR sequence derives from a woman aged 18-29 years with acute COVID-19. Here the chain combines TRBV5-1 and TRBJ1-1; TRBD1 is possibly the D segment (5 matching bases). The CDR3 loop reads CASSLEGSREAEAFF. The nucleotide sequence reads TGCGCCAGCAGCTTGGAAGGCAGCAGGGAAGCTGAAGCTTTCTTT.